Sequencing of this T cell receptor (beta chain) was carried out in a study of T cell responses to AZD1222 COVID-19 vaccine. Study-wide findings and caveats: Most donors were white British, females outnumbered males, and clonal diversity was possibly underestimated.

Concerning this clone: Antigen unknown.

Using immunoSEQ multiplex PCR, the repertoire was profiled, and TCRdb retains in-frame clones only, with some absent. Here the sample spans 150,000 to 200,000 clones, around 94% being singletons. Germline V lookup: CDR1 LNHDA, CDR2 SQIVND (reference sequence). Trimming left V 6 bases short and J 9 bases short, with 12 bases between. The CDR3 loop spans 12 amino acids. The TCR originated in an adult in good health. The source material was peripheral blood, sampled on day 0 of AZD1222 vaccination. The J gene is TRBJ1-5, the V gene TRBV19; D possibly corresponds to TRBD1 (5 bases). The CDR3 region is CASRFQQGPQHF. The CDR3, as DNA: TGTGCCAGTAGATTTCAGCAGGGGCCCCAGCATTTT.